The 24 T cell receptor beta chains reported below all come from one sample, sequenced in a study of T cells in Graves' hyperthyroidism and ophthalmopathy. Template material for amplifying TCR beta CDR3 regions consisted of RNA transcripts. HTBI primers were the set used in a first-round RT-PCR of the TCR CDR3. One entry per CDR3 protein, called by TCRdb with MiXCR from the multiplex PCR reads. The sample consists of approximately 600,000 distinct CDR3 sequences, about 15% of them appearing once. Sequenced: blood. The receptors come from a woman aged 40 to 50 with Graves' ophthalmopathy.

In its sample, this clonotype was seen many times. The gene calls are TRBV6-5 and TRBJ2-5, with 7 bases lining up with TRBD2. V was pared by 2 bases and J by 3 bases, with 3 bases of the junction left unmatched. In germline, CDR1 is MNHEY, CDR2 SVGAGI. CDR3 length: 14 residues. Here the CDR3 reads CASSYRLAEETQYF. In nucleotides, the CDR3 is TGTGCCAGCAGTTACCGGCTAGCGGAAGAGACCCAGTACTTC.

This clonotype came up many times. The chain joins TRBV28 to TRBJ2-7; 7 nucleotides agree with TRBD2. The J segment lost 0 bases and the V segment lost 10 bases, leaving 18 bases of the junction unmatched. Germline-derived CDR1 and CDR2 are MDHEN and SYDVKM. The CDR3 extends over 17 amino acids. Written as DNA, the CDR3 is TGTGCCACCTCCTCAAGGCTAGCGGTCGGGAGCTCCTACGAGCAGTACTTC. Translated: CATSSRLAVGSSYEQYF.

J is TRBJ2-5 and V is TRBV6-5; 12 bases agree with TRBD2. The J segment lost 7 bases and the V segment lost 3 bases, leaving 15 bases of the junction unmatched. Germline loops: CDR1 MNHEY, CDR2 SVGAGI. The CDR3 contains 18 residues. This CDR3 is CASSYTRLAGAQARTQYF. DNA for the CDR3: TGTGCCAGCAGTTATACCAGACTAGCGGGAGCGCAGGCGCGGACCCAGTACTTC.

This clonotype was detected many times. V is TRBV7-3 and J is TRBJ2-5; the match to TRBD2 covers 8 bases. CDR1 is SGHTA, CDR2 FQGTGA, per germline. The CDR3 consists of 21 residues. The V and J ends lost 1 base and 2 bases, in that order; junction bases with no gene match: 21. The CDR3 is CASSLRPLETTREASQETQYF. The CDR3 DNA follows: TGTGCCAGCAGCTTAAGGCCCCTCGAAACTACGCGGGAGGCCTCGCAAGAGACCCAGTACTTC.

This clonotype was counted ten times or more. The chain is built from TRBV6-5 and TRBJ2-7, with 7 bases lining up with TRBD2. This CDR3 comprises 13 residues. The V and J ends lost 6 bases and 5 bases, in that order; junction bases with no gene match: 7. Per germline, CDR1 MNHEY and CDR2 SVGAGI. CDR3 sequence: CASRQPGTNEQYF. DNA of the CDR3: TGTGCCAGCAGACAGCCTGGGACTAACGAGCAGTACTTC.

This clonotype appeared many times. This rearrangement joins TRBV20-1 to TRBJ1-1; D may be TRBD1 (6 bases). CDR1 is DFQATT, CDR2 SNEGSKA, per germline (reference sequence). V was pared by 6 bases and J by 4 bases, with 15 bases between. The CDR3 has 13 residues. The CDR3 DNA is TGCAGTGCCACGGGGGGCGATAGCACTGAAGCTTTCTTT. This sequence encodes CSATGGDSTEAFF.

The V and J genes are TRBV20-1 and TRBJ2-7; no clear D gene. The ends were cut back, 5 bases at V and 2 bases at J, with 7 bases in the middle. Germline CDR1 reads DFQATT; CDR2 reads SNEGSKA (reference sequence). This CDR3 spans 11 amino acids. The CDR3 DNA is TGCAGTGCTCAAAAACCCTACGAGCAGTACTTC. Its protein is CSAQKPYEQYF.

This clonotype has at least ten counts. The chain has TRBV7-2 and TRBJ2-7; possible D gene TRBD2, 6 bases. Germline CDR1 reads SGHTA; CDR2 reads FQGNSA. Trimming removed 3 bases from V and 6 bases from J, with 21 bases in between. The CDR3 extends over 16 amino acids. CDR3 amino acids: CASSLHPWDSGPEQYF. The DNA for the CDR3 is TGTGCCAGCAGCTTGCACCCCTGGGACTCCGGGCCCGAGCAGTACTTC.

This clonotype was counted ten times or more. The chain has TRBV5-1 and TRBJ2-7; TRBD1 agrees at 10 bases. V shed 3 bases and J 5 bases; nucleotides not matched to a gene: 5. CDR3 length: 14 residues. Per the germline V gene, CDR1 is SGHRS and CDR2 is YFSETQ. CDR3: CASSSGTGEDEQYF. The CDR3 DNA is TGCGCCAGCAGCTCGGGGACAGGGGAGGACGAGCAGTACTTC.

The rearrangement links TRBV6-1 to TRBJ2-5; a weak D match, TRBD1 (6 bases). The length of the CDR3 is 15 residues. Germline values: CDR1 MNHNS, CDR2 SASEGT. The germline V and J ends were trimmed by 6 bases and 5 bases, with 19 bases remaining between them. This chain's CDR3 is CASRSGTWEGETQYF. The CDR3 DNA sequence: TGTGCCAGCAGGTCCGGGACATGGGAAGGGGAGACCCAGTACTTC.

This clonotype was counted between two and nine times. This sequence joins TRBV3-1 and TRBJ1-2; D uncertain. The germline gives CDR1 LGHDT, CDR2 YNNKEL (reference sequence). Trimming stripped 0 bases from V and 3 bases from J, with 14 bases between. The length of the CDR3 is 16 residues. CDR3 sequence: CASSQDGRVLDYGYTF. The DNA for the CDR3 is TGTGCCAGCAGCCAAGATGGGCGGGTCCTGGACTATGGCTACACCTTC.

In this sample, this clonotype turned up many times. The chain combines TRBV20-1 with TRBJ2-7, with 9 bases aligning to TRBD2. V shed 0 bases and J 4 bases; nucleotides not matched to a gene: 7. Per the germline V gene, CDR1 is DFQATT and CDR2 is SNEGSKA (reference sequence). The length of the CDR3 is 15 residues. The CDR3 nucleotides are TGCAGTGCTAGAGAGACAGCGGGAGGTGGGTACGAGCAGTACTTC. Encoded protein: CSARETAGGGYEQYF.

This clonotype was found many times. The gene calls are TRBV11-2 and TRBJ1-1; possibly TRBD1 for D (5 bases). Trimming removed 5 bases from V and 4 bases from J, with 23 bases in between. Germline V gene data show CDR1 as SGHAT and CDR2 as FQNNGV. The CDR3 loop spans 17 amino acids. This CDR3 reads CASSGGRDTRQGTEAFF. The CDR3 DNA is TGTGCCAGCAGCGGGGGGAGGGATACACGGCAGGGCACTGAAGCTTTCTTT.

The J gene is TRBJ2-5, the V gene TRBV7-2, with 8 bases identical to TRBD1. The CDR3 has 17 residues. Germline V gives CDR1 SGHTA, CDR2 FQGNSA. V dropped 1 base and J dropped 4; count of bases not matched to a gene: 11. CDR3 in DNA: TGTGCCAGCAGCTTAGGGAGACCGGGACAGGTTGGAGAGACCCAGTACTTC. Translating gives CASSLGRPGQVGETQYF.

The chain combines TRBV30 with TRBJ2-7, with D uncertain. Trimming stripped 2 bases from V and 0 bases from J, with 11 bases between. CDR1 GTSNPN and CDR2 SVGIG come from the germline V gene (reference sequence). This CDR3 comprises 14 residues. CDR3 in amino acids: CAWSFLRSSYEQYF. For the CDR3, the DNA is TGTGCCTGGAGTTTCCTACGAAGCTCCTACGAGCAGTACTTC.

This clonotype was detected ten times or more. V usage is TRBV20-1 and J usage is TRBJ2-7, with D perhaps TRBD1 or TRBD2 (7 bases each). CDR1 and CDR2 (germline): DFQATT, SNEGSKA (reference sequence). This CDR3 is 13 amino acids long. Trimming shortened V by 3 bases and J by 7 bases, and 16 bases separated the two germline ends. As DNA, the CDR3 is TGCAGTGCTAGGTTGACAGGGCGGGGGGAGCAGTACTTC. Protein product: CSARLTGRGEQYF.

CDR3 sequence (DNA): TGTGCCAGCAGTTACCCCCTGGGGGGCCTGAATGAAAAACTGTTTTTT. Translating gives CASSYPLGGLNEKLFF. V gene TRBV6-2 or TRBV6-3 combines with J gene TRBJ1-4, with a tentative D call TRBD1 (6 bases). Trimming cost V 2 bases and J 5 bases, with 15 bases left between them. The CDR3 is made up of 16 amino acids. CDR1 is MNHEY, CDR2 SVGEGT, per germline.

The chain carries TRBV25-1 and TRBJ2-7; D possibly corresponds to TRBD2 (6 bases). The V and J ends lost 3 bases and 9 bases respectively, with 12 bases between them. Germline CDR1 MGHDK, CDR2 SYGVNS. CDR3 length: 12 amino acids. CDR3 loop: CASSEGLLGQYF. The DNA of the CDR3 is TGTGCCAGCAGTGAGGGACTCCTTGGGCAGTACTTC.

This clonotype was observed a handful of times. The CDR3 DNA is TGCGCCAGCAGTAACTGGGACACCAAAAACATTCAGTACTTC. Amino acid sequence: CASSNWDTKNIQYF. The chain links TRBV5-1 to TRBJ2-4, with D perhaps TRBD1 (6 bases). Trimming removed 5 bases at V and 2 bases at J, with 11 bases between. From germline, CDR1 is SGHRS and CDR2 YFSETQ. This CDR3 is built from 14 residues. The whole variable domain, filled in from reference TRBV5-1 and TRBJ2-4, reads KAGVTQTPRYLIKTRGQQVTLSCSPISGHRSVSWYQQTPGQGLQFLFEYFSETQRNKGNFPGRFSGRQFSNSRSEMNVSTLELGDSALYLCASSNWDTKNIQYFGAGTRLSVL.

This clonotype was observed many times. The rearrangement joins TRBV12-3 or TRBV12-4 to TRBJ2-7, with D perhaps TRBD2 (6 bases). The CDR3 spans 13 residues. V shed 9 bases and J shed 5 bases, with 17 bases lying between them. The DNA for the CDR3 is TGTGCCAGTTCGCCGGGACTGATCCACGAGCAGTACTTC. This sequence encodes CASSPGLIHEQYF.

This clonotype was counted many times. The rearrangement links TRBV20-1 to TRBJ2-2, with 9 positions matching TRBD1. Germline values: CDR1 DFQATT, CDR2 SNEGSKA (reference sequence). This CDR3 contains 14 residues. J gave up 5 bases and V 5 bases, and 6 bases lay outside the gene matches. The CDR3 is CSAQQGARTGELFF. CDR3 DNA sequence: TGCAGTGCTCAACAGGGGGCGAGGACCGGGGAGCTGTTTTTT.

This clonotype was observed at least ten times. The chain uses TRBV28 and TRBJ2-7, with D possibly matching TRBD1 (5 bases). This CDR3 spans 13 amino acids. Trimming pared 4 bases from V and 4 bases from J, leaving 11 bases between. Germline V gene lookup returns CDR1 MDHEN and CDR2 SYDVKM. The DNA for the CDR3 is TGTGCCAGCAGTTCCCGGACACTTTACGAGCAGTACTTC. Translating gives CASSSRTLYEQYF.

This clonotype was detected ten times or more. This rearrangement joins TRBV5-8 to TRBJ2-7, with D hard to call. The CDR3 is made up of 15 amino acids. Per the germline V gene, CDR1 is SGHTS and CDR2 is YDEGEE. V lost 4 bases, J lost 1 base, and 15 bases lay in between. In DNA form, the CDR3 reads TGTGCCAGCAGCCCTCCGCGGCAAGGTTCCTACGAGCAGTACTTC. Translating it yields CASSPPRQGSYEQYF. Looking up the rest from reference TRBV5-8 and TRBJ2-7 gives the full variable domain: EAGVTQSPTHLIKTRGQQATLRCSPISGHTSVYWYQQALGLGLQFLLWYDEGEERNRGNFPPRFSGRQFPNYSSELNVNALELEDSALYLCASSPPRQGSYEQYFGPGTRLTVT.

The V gene is TRBV5-1, the J gene TRBJ2-7; 8 nucleotides line up with TRBD2. The CDR3 has 15 residues. Trimming removed 0 bases from V and 3 bases from J; junction bases left unmatched: 5. CDR1 is SGHRS, CDR2 YFSETQ, per germline. CDR3 nucleotide sequence: TGCGCCAGCAGCTTGGTGACTAGCGTTTACTACGAGCAGTACTTC. It is translated as CASSLVTSVYYEQYF.